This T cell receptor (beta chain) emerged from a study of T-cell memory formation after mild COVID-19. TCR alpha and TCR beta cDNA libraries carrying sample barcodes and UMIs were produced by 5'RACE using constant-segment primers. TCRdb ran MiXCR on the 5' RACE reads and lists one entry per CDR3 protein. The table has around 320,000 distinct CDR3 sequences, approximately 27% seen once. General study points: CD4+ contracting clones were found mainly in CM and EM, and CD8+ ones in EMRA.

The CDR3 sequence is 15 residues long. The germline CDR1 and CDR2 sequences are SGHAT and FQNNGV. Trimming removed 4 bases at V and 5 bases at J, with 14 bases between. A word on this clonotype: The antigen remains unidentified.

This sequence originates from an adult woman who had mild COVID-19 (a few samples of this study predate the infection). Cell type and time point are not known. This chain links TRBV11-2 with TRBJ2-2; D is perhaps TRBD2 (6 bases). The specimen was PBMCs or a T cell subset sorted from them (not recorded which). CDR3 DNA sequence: TGTGCCAGCAGCTCCGGGGGACGAAAAACCGGGGAGCTGTTTTTT. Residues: CASSSGGRKTGELFF.